What follows are 5 T cell receptor beta chains derived from one specimen sequenced in a study of cytomegalovirus exposure and HLA in healthy donors. The study ran its PCR with 60 Vbeta and 13 Jbeta primers. Here immunoSEQ multiplex PCR was the method, and the copy in TCRdb shows in-frame clones only, minus some. The sample has under 300,000 clones, roughly 85% seen once. Material for sequencing was PBMCs. The receptors derive from a man aged 40-49 years in good health and CMV-seropositive.

V gene TRBV6-5 combines with J gene TRBJ1-2; TRBD1 might be the D (5 bases). Germline values: CDR1 MNHEY, CDR2 SVGAGI. Between the trimmed V and J ends, which lost 6 bases and 5 bases, there was a span of 16 bases. The CDR3 extends over 14 amino acids. The CDR3 sequence is CASSPPGVGYGYTF. Written as DNA, the CDR3 is TGTGCCAGCAGCCCTCCGGGGGTGGGATATGGCTACACCTTC.

CDR3 sequence (DNA): TGCGCCAGCAGCCCTGGGACTAACTCCTACGAGCAGTACTTC. As protein: CASSPGTNSYEQYF. V and J are TRBV4-1 and TRBJ2-7; 7 positions match TRBD2. The ends lost 4 bases at V and 0 bases at J; junction bases unmatched: 3. Germline V lookup: CDR1 MGHRA, CDR2 YSYEKL. This CDR3 has 14 residues.

This clone was counted once. J is TRBJ1-2 and V is TRBV2; weak D call: TRBD1 (5 bases). The V gene lost 2 bases and the J gene lost 4 bases, with 11 bases spanning the gap. This CDR3 region has 14 residues. Germline V gives CDR1 SNHLY, CDR2 FYNNEI. The CDR3 coding sequence is TGTGCCAGCAGTGAACGGGGGAGAAGCTATGGCTACACCTTC. Protein product: CASSERGRSYGYTF.

The chain has TRBV5-5 and TRBJ2-5; no clear D. From germline, CDR1 is SGHKS and CDR2 YYEKEE (reference sequence). The CDR3 has 9 residues. V gave up 8 bases and J gave up 7 bases, with 6 bases separating them. This CDR3 reads CARFRTQYF. In DNA, the CDR3 is TGTGCCAGATTTCGGACCCAGTACTTC.

The V gene is TRBV27, the J gene TRBJ2-7; the match to TRBD1 covers 12 bases. The CDR3 is made up of 14 amino acids. Germline lookup yields CDR1 MNHEY and CDR2 SMNVEV (reference sequence). J gave up 13 bases and V 6 bases, and 13 bases lay outside the gene matches. DNA for the CDR3: TGTGCCAGCAGGCCCCGCGGACTGGGACAGGGGGCTTACTTC. This sequence encodes CASRPRGLGQGAYF.